The present entry profiles one T cell receptor beta chain with its context. Its specific antigen is unknown. No quality values exist for individual bases; no much larger clone is one base distant. This record comes from a study of T cell changes during pregnancy in multiple sclerosis (dated by TCRdb to the late 2010s). Concerning the study at large: Changes in the T cell repertoire over the course of pregnancy were examined in this study in women with multiple sclerosis.

The library was produced with the immunoSEQ multiplex PCR assay. TCRdb holds this immuneACCESS table with in-frame rearrangements only. Some clones are missing; in checked studies, unresolved V genes explain under half, and the rest has no known cause. This sample holds tens of thousands of clones; about 89% were observed only once. Over 3% of the sample is taken by the ten largest. The CDR3 runs 15 residues from the cysteine to the phenylalanine. CDR3 DNA is the only sequence kept; it has 45 bases, read in frame from the first base. Reading the germline V gene (reference sequence) gives CDR1 SGHNT and CDR2 YYREEE. Unmatched junction bases come to 7, with V trimmed by 2 bases and J by 6 bases.

This receptor was taken from a female donor in good health, enrolled as a control in a pregnancy study. The chain employs TRBV5-4 and TRBJ2-1, with 8 bases in between that match TRBD2. Sequenced material: CD4+ T cells from peripheral blood mononuclear cells, taken in the first trimester of pregnancy. The CDR3 protein sequence reads: CASSFRGGGRNEQFF. The sequenced DNA is TGTGCCAGCAGCTTCAGGGGCGGGGGGCGCAATGAGCAGTTCTTC.